This T cell receptor (beta chain) was sequenced during a study of shared clonotypes between healthy human individuals. Generated by immunoSEQ multiplex PCR, the TCRdb table keeps only in-frame clones and is missing some. This table holds roughly 1,600,000 clones, about 98.5% found once. The CDR3 is 14 residues long. Germline-derived CDR1 and CDR2 are SNHLY and FYNNEI. Trimming stripped 6 bases from V and 0 bases from J, with 11 bases between. V gene TRBV2 combines with J gene TRBJ1-1, with D uncertain. Material: naive CD4+ T cells sorted from blood. As for subset: CD45RA+ positively selected. The source of this sequence is a man aged 30 to 39 in good health. The CDR3 is CASRDGTMNTEAFF. The CDR3 DNA reads TGTGCCAGCAGGGACGGAACGATGAACACTGAAGCTTTCTTT.